Included here is one TCR beta chain sequence, with context. Its matching antigen is unknown. Trimming pared 6 bases from V and 8 bases from J, leaving 16 bases between. The germline V gene has CDR1 SNHLY and CDR2 FYNNEI. The CDR3 sequence is 14 residues long. The second PCR ran roughly 6 to 11 cycles with a sample-barcoded 5' primer and J-beta primers. Template switching added a 12-random-nucleotide identifier to every cDNA molecule. In TCRdb, the 5' RACE reads were re-called with MiXCR into one record per CDR3 protein. The table includes 550,000 to 750,000 distinct CDR3 sequences, 20% to 25% detected once. This record comes from a study of blood T cells in healthy people across ages. Looking at the study overall: Per two T cells, template switching captured roughly one barcoded beta molecule.

The study's findings and limits: Unsorted PBMCs blocked a conclusive comparison of naive and antigen-experienced cells.

V gene TRBV2 combines with J gene TRBJ1-4, with D possibly matching TRBD1 (6 bases). This TCR came from a man aged 65 to 85 in good health. The sequencing sample was made of blood. This chain's CDR3 is CASSNTGPGEKLFF. CDR3 DNA sequence: TGTGCCAGCAGCAATACAGGGCCCGGCGAAAAACTGTTTTTT.